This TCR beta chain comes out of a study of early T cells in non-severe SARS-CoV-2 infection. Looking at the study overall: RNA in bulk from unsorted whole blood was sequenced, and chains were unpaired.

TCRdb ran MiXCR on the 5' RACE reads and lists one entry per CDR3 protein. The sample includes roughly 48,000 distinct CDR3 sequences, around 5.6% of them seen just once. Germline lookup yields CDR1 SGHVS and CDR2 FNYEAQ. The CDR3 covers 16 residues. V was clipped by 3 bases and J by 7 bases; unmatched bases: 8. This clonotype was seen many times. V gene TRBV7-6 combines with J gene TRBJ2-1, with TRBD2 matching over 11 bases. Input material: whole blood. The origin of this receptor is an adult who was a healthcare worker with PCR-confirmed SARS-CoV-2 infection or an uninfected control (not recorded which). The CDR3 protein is CASSFVLAGGGNEQFF. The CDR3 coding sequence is TGTGCCAGCAGCTTCGTTTTAGCGGGAGGGGGGAATGAGCAGTTCTTC.